The clone carrying this TCR beta chain showed up just once. What it binds is not known. This record comes from a study of cytomegalovirus exposure and HLA in healthy donors. Study as a whole: HLA-typed donors contributed approximately 92 million unique TCRs, which were held in an early data release.

Use of 60 Vbeta and 13 Jbeta primers characterized the PCR. Repertoires were generated with immunoSEQ multiplex PCR, while TCRdb's copy carries only in-frame clones and drops some. This repertoire shows roughly 200,000 clones, roughly 85% found once; its top ten account for under 0.75%. There are 15 residues in the CDR3. Germline V gives CDR1 LGHNA, CDR2 YNFKEQ. Overall study results and limits: An observed cluster of highly shared sequence variants was recorded as a likely sequencing artifact. Upon later analysis, TCR association rates were observed to vary by HLA locus, being highest for DRB1 and lowest for HLA-C. A missense variant in DCLRE1C was later tied to TCR beta V- and J-gene trimming.

This sequence originates from a woman between 40 and 50 years old in good health and CMV-seronegative. This sequence joins TRBV4-2 and TRBJ2-5, with TRBD2 as a possible D gene (5 bases). The J call is in doubt because the DNA end fits TRBJ2-7 better. The sequenced sample consisted of PBMCs. The CDR3 sequence is CASSQDGEGAAEQYF. The CDR3, as DNA: TGTGCCAGCAGCCAAGACGGCGAGGGAGCGGCCGAGCAGTACTTC.